This paragraph reports one TCR beta chain. Its target is unknown. This entry belongs to a study of Tregs in tolerant kidney transplant recipients. Clones were sequenced by immunoSEQ multiplex PCR, and TCRdb holds only the in-frame ones, with some missing. The sample has roughly 250,000 clones, about 80% seen once. The CDR3 covers 15 residues. After removal of 2 bases from V and 9 bases from J, the junction contained 10 bases not matched to a gene. The germline CDR1 and CDR2 sequences are MNHEY and SVGAGI. Unstimulated regulatory T cells (CD4+CD25+CD127-), CD4+CD25- non-regulatory cells, CD4 and CD8 cells were FACS-sorted from thawed PBMCs. Whole-study results and caveats: The small number of patients limits these findings pending further validation. Activated donor B cell expansion appeared to reveal the most relevant donor-specific TCRbeta repertoire.

The sample comprised CD4+ T cells from blood. This sequence was found in a human donor in good health. The chain recombines TRBV6-5 with TRBJ2-1; TRBD1 matches at 7 bases. The CDR3 nucleotides read TGTGCCAGCAGTTACGAACAGGGGCTCCCTAGTGAGCAGTTCTTC. It specifies CASSYEQGLPSEQFF.